One and the same sample provided the 20 T cell receptor beta chains below, sequenced in a study of cytomegalovirus exposure and HLA in healthy donors. Vbeta (60) and Jbeta (13) primers were used in the PCR. Assay used: immunoSEQ multiplex PCR; TCRdb lists only in-frame clones, some missing. The sample has 150,000 to 200,000 clones; roughly 79% are singletons. The sequenced material came from PBMCs. Every receptor here comes from a man under 40 in good health and CMV-seronegative.

The chain employs TRBV5-1 and TRBJ1-3, with TRBD1 matching 7 bases. The CDR3 length is 16 residues. Germline V gene data show CDR1 as SGHRS and CDR2 as YFSETQ. V lost 3 bases, J lost 7 bases, and 13 bases stayed unmatched. Here the CDR3 DNA reads TGCGCCAGCAGCTCCCAAGGACAGGCCTCAGGGAACACCATATATTTT. This gives the protein CASSSQGQASGNTIYF. Full variable domain (outside the CDR3, taken from reference TRBV5-1 and TRBJ1-3): KAGVTQTPRYLIKTRGQQVTLSCSPISGHRSVSWYQQTPGQGLQFLFEYFSETQRNKGNFPGRFSGRQFSNSRSEMNVSTLELGDSALYLCASSSQGQASGNTIYFGEGSWLTVV.

The gene calls are TRBV9 and TRBJ2-1; 7 bases align to TRBD2. CDR1 is SGDLS and CDR2 is YYNGEE in the germline V gene. V was pared by 1 base and J by 9 bases, with 7 bases of the junction left unmatched. There are 14 residues in the CDR3. The DNA of the CDR3 is TGTGCCAGCAGCGTACGTGCGGGAGTGGGTGAGCAGTTCTTC. This encodes CASSVRAGVGEQFF.

V and J are TRBV29-1 and TRBJ2-7; 7 bases fit TRBD2. The CDR3 has 13 amino acids. Germline V gene data show CDR1 as SQVTM and CDR2 as ANQGSEA. Unmatched junction bases numbered 7, after V lost 5 bases and J lost 3 bases. CDR3 in DNA: TGCAGCGTTTCCGGGACTACCGACTACGAGCAGTACTTC. This encodes CSVSGTTDYEQYF.

The gene calls are TRBV2 and TRBJ2-3, with D possibly matching TRBD1 (5 bases). This CDR3 is built from 15 residues. Per the germline V gene, CDR1 is SNHLY and CDR2 is FYNNEI. V lost 1 base and J 2 bases, leaving 10 bases between the germline ends. CDR3 sequence reads: CASSEGSRATDTQYF. CDR3 DNA: TGTGCCAGCAGTGAAGGATCCAGGGCCACAGATACGCAGTATTTT.

The chain joins TRBV6-5 to TRBJ2-5; 11 bases align to TRBD1. The V and J ends lost 2 bases and 7 bases, in that order; junction bases with no gene match: 9. CDR3 length: 16 residues. CDR1 MNHEY and CDR2 SVGAGI come from the germline V gene. The CDR3 protein is CASSYVRDRGGRTQYF. The CDR3 coding sequence is TGTGCCAGCAGTTACGTCAGGGACAGGGGGGGAAGGACCCAGTACTTC.

This clone was picked up one time. The chain combines TRBV27 with TRBJ2-7; no clear D. CDR1 is MNHEY, CDR2 SMNVEV, per germline (reference sequence). The CDR3 is 13 residues long. The V end lost 7 bases, the J end lost 1 base, and 11 bases lay between the germline ends. CDR3 region: CASKSDGSYEQYF. In DNA, the CDR3 is TGTGCCAGCAAATCTGACGGGTCCTACGAGCAGTACTTC.

V gene TRBV10-3 combines with J gene TRBJ2-7; no definite D call. There are 11 residues in the CDR3. V gave up 3 bases and J gave up 6 bases, with 6 bases separating them. Germline values: CDR1 ENHRY, CDR2 SYGVKD. DNA of the CDR3: TGTGCCATCAGTGAACTGTCCGAGCAGTACTTC. Its translation is CAISELSEQYF.

This clone was recorded a few times. The chain is built from TRBV7-9 and TRBJ2-7; the match to TRBD2 covers 7 bases. After removal of 5 bases from V and 2 bases from J, the junction contained 6 bases not matched to a gene. Germline values: CDR1 SEHNR, CDR2 FQNEAQ (reference sequence). The CDR3 has 14 amino acids. DNA for the CDR3: TGTGCCAGCAGCACGACTAGCCGAGCCTACGAGCAGTACTTC. Translated, it gives CASSTTSRAYEQYF.

The chain recombines TRBV6-4 with TRBJ1-1, with unresolved D. Germline V CDR1 and CDR2: MRHNA, SNTAGT. The CDR3 runs to 14 residues. Trimming cost V 3 bases and J 0 bases, with 8 bases left between them. CDR3 loop: CASSENALNTEAFF. For the CDR3, the DNA is TGTGCCAGCAGTGAAAATGCGCTGAACACTGAAGCTTTCTTT.

This chain links TRBV2 with TRBJ1-1; TRBD1 is a possible D gene (5 bases). The V gene's germline CDR1 is SNHLY and CDR2 FYNNEI. V shed 8 bases and J shed 5 bases, with 9 bases lying between them. The CDR3 is 11 amino acids. In DNA form, the CDR3 reads TGTGCCAGCCCCGGGGGAACTGAAGCTTTCTTT. It encodes CASPGGTEAFF.

The chain is built from TRBV7-3 and TRBJ2-1, with D possibly TRBD2 on 6 matching bases. Germline values: CDR1 SGHTA, CDR2 FQGTGA. CDR3 length: 16 amino acids. V lost 4 bases and J 2 bases, leaving 15 bases between the germline ends. CDR3 coding DNA: TGTGCCAGCAGCTCTTTAGCGGAGTTACCCTACAATGAGCAGTTCTTC. Encoded protein: CASSSLAELPYNEQFF.

This clone was seen only once. The V gene is TRBV5-6, the J gene TRBJ2-3; 9 bases are a match to TRBD1. Trimming cost V 3 bases and J 1 base; bases outside gene matches: 0. This CDR3 region has 14 residues. Germline CDR1 reads SGHDT; CDR2 reads YYEEEE. CDR3 sequence reads: CASSWTGGTDTQYF. Written as DNA, the CDR3 is TGTGCCAGCAGCTGGACAGGGGGCACAGATACGCAGTATTTT. The complete variable domain, with remaining parts taken from reference TRBV5-6 and TRBJ2-3, reads DAGVTQSPTHLIKTRGQQVTLRCSPKSGHDTVSWYQQALGQGPQFIFQYYEEEERQRGNFPDRFSGHQFPNYSSELNVNALLLGDSALYLCASSWTGGTDTQYFGPGTRLTVL.

The V gene is TRBV21-1, the J gene TRBJ1-5; the table assigns TRBD1, which was not confirmed against the DNA. TRBV21-1 is marked as a pseudogene. This CDR3 is 15 amino acids long. The CDR3 region is CASSTRTGGGQPQHF. The CDR3 nucleotides read TGTGCCAGCAGCACCCGGACAGGTGGAGGTCAGCCCCAGCATTTT.

This chain connects TRBV5-8 to TRBJ1-1; 7 bases are a match to TRBD1. Germline assignment: CDR1 SGHTS and CDR2 YDEGEE. V was pared by 4 bases and J by 1 base, with 7 bases of the junction left unmatched. CDR3 length equals 15 residues. CDR3 sequence: CASSLPGGANTEAFF. CDR3 in DNA: TGTGCCAGCAGCCTACCAGGGGGAGCGAACACTGAAGCTTTCTTT.

The chain has TRBV7-3 and TRBJ2-7, with 9 positions matching TRBD1. With 5 bases clipped from V and 0 bases from J, the junction kept 5 bases outside the gene matches. Germline V CDR1 and CDR2: SGHTA, FQGTGA. The CDR3 runs 15 residues. In nucleotides, the CDR3 is TGTGCCAGCAGCGTACAGGGGGCCGCCTCCTACGAGCAGTACTTC. It codes for CASSVQGAASYEQYF.

The genes are TRBV27 and TRBJ1-4; D may be TRBD1 (6 bases). The CDR3 is 17 residues long. Trimming pared 4 bases from V and 0 bases from J, leaving 15 bases between. In germline, CDR1 is MNHEY, CDR2 SMNVEV (reference sequence). In DNA form, the CDR3 reads TGTGCCAGCAGTTCCTCGACAGGACCTACAACTAATGAAAAACTGTTTTTT. Its protein is CASSSSTGPTTNEKLFF.

The genes are TRBV7-6 and TRBJ2-7, with 8 nucleotides matching TRBD2. V lost 0 bases to trimming and J lost 3 bases; unmatched junction nucleotides: 4. CDR1 and CDR2 (germline): SGHVS, FNYEAQ. CDR3 length: 15 amino acids. CDR3 in DNA: TGTGCCAGCAGCTTAGCGCCCAGCGGGAGCTACGAGCAGTACTTC. It is translated as CASSLAPSGSYEQYF.

The rearrangement uses TRBV5-1 and TRBJ2-1, with 8 positions matching TRBD1. The J segment lost 3 bases and the V segment lost 1 base, leaving 3 bases of the junction unmatched. Germline CDR1 is SGHRS and CDR2 is YFSETQ. The CDR3 length is 15 residues. CDR3 DNA sequence: TGCGCCAGCAGCTTGTCAGGGGGCTACTACAATGAGCAGTTCTTC. Protein: CASSLSGGYYNEQFF.

V and J are TRBV9 and TRBJ1-5; D is possibly TRBD1 (6 bases). V was clipped by 3 bases and J by 4 bases, with 14 bases between them. The CDR3 length is 15 residues. The germline V gene has CDR1 SGDLS and CDR2 YYNGEE. CDR3 protein: CASSALVGANQPQHF. As DNA, the CDR3 is TGTGCCAGCAGCGCCCTTGTGGGGGCAAATCAGCCCCAGCATTTT. Supplemented by reference TRBV9 and TRBJ1-5, the full variable domain reads DSGVTQTPKHLITATGQRVTLRCSPRSGDLSVYWYQQSLDQGLQFLIQYYNGEERAKGNILERFSAQQFPDLHSELNLSSLELGDSALYFCASSALVGANQPQHFGDGTRLSIL.

This chain links TRBV27 with TRBJ1-2, with 11 bases aligning to TRBD1. J was trimmed by 3 bases and V by 3 bases; bases with no gene match: 3. In germline, CDR1 is MNHEY, CDR2 SMNVEV (reference sequence). The CDR3 is 15 amino acids. CDR3 sequence reads: CASSFGQGAYYGYTF. The CDR3, as DNA: TGTGCCAGCAGTTTTGGACAGGGGGCTTACTATGGCTACACCTTC.